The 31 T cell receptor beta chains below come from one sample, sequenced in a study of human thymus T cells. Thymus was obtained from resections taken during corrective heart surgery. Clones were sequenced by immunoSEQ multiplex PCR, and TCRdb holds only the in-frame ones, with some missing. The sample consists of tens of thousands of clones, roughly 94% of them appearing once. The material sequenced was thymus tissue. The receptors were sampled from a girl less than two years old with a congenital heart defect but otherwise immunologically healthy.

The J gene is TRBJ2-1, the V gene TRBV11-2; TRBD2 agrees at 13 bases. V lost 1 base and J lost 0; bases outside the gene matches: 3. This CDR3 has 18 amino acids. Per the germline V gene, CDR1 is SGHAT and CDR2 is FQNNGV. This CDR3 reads CASSLALAGGSSYNEQFF. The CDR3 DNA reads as TGTGCCAGCAGCTTAGCACTAGCGGGAGGGAGCTCCTACAATGAGCAGTTCTTC.

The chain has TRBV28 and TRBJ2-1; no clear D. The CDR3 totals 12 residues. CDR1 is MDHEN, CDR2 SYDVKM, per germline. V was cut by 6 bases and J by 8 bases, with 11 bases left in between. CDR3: CASRNLVDEQFF. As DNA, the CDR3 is TGTGCCAGCAGAAATCTAGTAGATGAGCAGTTCTTC.

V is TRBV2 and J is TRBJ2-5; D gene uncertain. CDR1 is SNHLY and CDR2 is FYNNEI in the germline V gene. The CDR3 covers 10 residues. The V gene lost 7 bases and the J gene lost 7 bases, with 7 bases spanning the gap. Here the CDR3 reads CASKVGTQYF. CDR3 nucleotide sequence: TGTGCCAGCAAGGTTGGGACCCAGTACTTC.

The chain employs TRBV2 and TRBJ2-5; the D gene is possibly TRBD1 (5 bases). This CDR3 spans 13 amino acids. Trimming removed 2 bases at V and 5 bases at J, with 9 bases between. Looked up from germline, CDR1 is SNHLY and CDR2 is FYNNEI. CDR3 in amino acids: CASSEMGLETQYF. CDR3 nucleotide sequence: TGTGCCAGCAGTGAAATGGGGCTGGAGACCCAGTACTTC.

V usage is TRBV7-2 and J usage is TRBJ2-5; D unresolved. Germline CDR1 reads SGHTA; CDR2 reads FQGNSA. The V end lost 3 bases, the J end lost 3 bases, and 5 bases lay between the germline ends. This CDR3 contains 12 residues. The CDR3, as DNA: TGTGCCAGCAGCTTCAACGAAGAGACCCAGTACTTC. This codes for CASSFNEETQYF.

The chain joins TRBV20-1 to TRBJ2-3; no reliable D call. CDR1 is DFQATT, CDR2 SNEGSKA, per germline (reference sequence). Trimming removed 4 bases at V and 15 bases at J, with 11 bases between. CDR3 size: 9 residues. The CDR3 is CSAIPHPYF. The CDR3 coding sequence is TGCAGTGCTATCCCCCACCCCTATTTT.

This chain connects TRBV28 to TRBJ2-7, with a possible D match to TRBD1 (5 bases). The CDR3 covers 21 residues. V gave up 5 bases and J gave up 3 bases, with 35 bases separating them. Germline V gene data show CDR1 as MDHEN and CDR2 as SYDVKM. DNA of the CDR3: TGTGCCAGCAGTCTCAAGTGGGTTTACTTTGGACACCACAAAATTTTCTACGAGCAGTACTTC. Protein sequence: CASSLKWVYFGHHKIFYEQYF.

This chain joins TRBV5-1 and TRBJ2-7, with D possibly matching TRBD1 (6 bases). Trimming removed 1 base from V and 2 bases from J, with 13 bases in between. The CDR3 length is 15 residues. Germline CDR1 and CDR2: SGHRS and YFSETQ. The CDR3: CASSLRRGETYEQYF. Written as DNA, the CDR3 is TGCGCCAGCAGCTTGCGCAGGGGCGAGACCTACGAGCAGTACTTC.

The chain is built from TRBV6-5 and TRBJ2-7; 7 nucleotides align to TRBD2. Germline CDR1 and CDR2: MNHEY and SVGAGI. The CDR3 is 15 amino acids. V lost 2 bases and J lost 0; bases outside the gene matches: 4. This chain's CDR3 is CASSYKAGYSYEQYF. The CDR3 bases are TGTGCCAGCAGTTACAAAGCGGGATACTCCTACGAGCAGTACTTC.

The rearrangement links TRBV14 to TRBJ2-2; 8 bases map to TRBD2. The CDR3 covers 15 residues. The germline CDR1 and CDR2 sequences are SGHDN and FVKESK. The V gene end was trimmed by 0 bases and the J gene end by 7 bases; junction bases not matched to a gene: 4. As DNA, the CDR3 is TGTGCCAGCAGCCAAGACCGGGGGGGACTCGGGGAGCTGTTTTTT. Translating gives CASSQDRGGLGELFF.

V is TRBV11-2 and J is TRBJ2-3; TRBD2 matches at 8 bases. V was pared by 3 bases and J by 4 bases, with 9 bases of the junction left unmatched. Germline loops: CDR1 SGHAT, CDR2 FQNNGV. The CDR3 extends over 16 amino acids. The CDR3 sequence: CASSFWDGRAADTQYF. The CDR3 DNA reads TGTGCCAGCAGCTTCTGGGACGGGAGGGCCGCAGATACGCAGTATTTT.

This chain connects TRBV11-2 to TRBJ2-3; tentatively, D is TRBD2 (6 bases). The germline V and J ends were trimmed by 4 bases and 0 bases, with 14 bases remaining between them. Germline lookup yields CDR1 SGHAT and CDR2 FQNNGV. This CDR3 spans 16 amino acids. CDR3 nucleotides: TGTGCCAGCAGCTCACGACTAGGGTCGAGCACAGATACGCAGTATTTT. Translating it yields CASSSRLGSSTDTQYF.

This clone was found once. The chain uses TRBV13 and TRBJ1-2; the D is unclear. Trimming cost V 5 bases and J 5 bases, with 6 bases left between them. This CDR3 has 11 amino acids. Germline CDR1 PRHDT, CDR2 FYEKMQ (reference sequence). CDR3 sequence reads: CASSIRYGYTF. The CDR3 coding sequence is TGTGCCAGCAGCATCCGATATGGCTACACCTTC.

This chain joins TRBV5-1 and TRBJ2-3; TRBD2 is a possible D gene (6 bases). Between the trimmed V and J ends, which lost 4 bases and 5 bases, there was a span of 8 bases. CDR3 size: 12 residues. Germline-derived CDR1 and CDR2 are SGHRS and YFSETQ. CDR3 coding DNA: TGCGCCAGCAGCGCGGAGGGAGATACGCAGTATTTT. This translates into CASSAEGDTQYF.

The CDR3 here is CASRPRGGAVKLFF. CDR3 DNA sequence: TGTGCCAGCAGACCTAGGGGGGGCGCGGTAAAACTGTTTTTT. This chain connects TRBV6-5 to TRBJ1-4; weak D call: TRBD1 (6 bases). Germline V gene lookup returns CDR1 MNHEY and CDR2 SVGAGI. V gave up 6 bases and J gave up 10 bases, with 18 bases separating them. The CDR3 has 14 residues.

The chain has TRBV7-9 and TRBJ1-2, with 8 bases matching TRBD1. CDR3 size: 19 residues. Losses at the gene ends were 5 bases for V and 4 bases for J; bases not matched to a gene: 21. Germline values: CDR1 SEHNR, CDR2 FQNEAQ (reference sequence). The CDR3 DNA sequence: TGTGCCAGCAGCCCTAGTTGCGGGACAGGCCGCCTCGGGGGCTATGGCTACACCTTC. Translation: CASSPSCGTGRLGGYGYTF.

DNA of the CDR3: TGTGCCAGCAGTGAACGGGAGTTTAGTTTGGACAATGAGCAGTTCTTC. Translation: CASSEREFSLDNEQFF. V gene TRBV6-4 combines with J gene TRBJ2-1; weak D call: TRBD2 (6 bases). Germline loops: CDR1 MRHNA, CDR2 SNTAGT. Trimming cost V 3 bases and J 5 bases, with 17 bases left between them. The CDR3 loop spans 16 amino acids.

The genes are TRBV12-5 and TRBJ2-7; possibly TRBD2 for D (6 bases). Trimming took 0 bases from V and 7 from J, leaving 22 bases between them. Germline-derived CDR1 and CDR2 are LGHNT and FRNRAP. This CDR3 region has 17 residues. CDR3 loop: CASGLVPGRNTAGEQYF. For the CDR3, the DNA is TGTGCTAGTGGTTTGGTACCGGGACGCAACACGGCGGGGGAGCAGTACTTC.

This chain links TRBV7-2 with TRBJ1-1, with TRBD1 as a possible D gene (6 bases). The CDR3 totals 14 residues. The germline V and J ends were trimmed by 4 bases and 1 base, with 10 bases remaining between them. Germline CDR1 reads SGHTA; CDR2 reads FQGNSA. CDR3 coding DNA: TGTGCCAGCAGCTCTTTGACAGGGAACACTGAAGCTTTCTTT. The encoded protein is CASSSLTGNTEAFF.

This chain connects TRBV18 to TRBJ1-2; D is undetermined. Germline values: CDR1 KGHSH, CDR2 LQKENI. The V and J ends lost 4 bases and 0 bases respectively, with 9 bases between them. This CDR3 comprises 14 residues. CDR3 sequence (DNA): TGTGCCAGCTCACGCCGTCATGCTAACTATGGCTACACCTTC. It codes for CASSRRHANYGYTF. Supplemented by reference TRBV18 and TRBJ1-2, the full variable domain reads NAGVMQNPRHLVRRRGQEARLRCSPMKGHSHVYWYRQLPEEGLKFMVYLQKENIIDESGMPKERFSAEFPKEGPSILRIQQVVRGDSAAYFCASSRRHANYGYTFGSGTRLTVV.

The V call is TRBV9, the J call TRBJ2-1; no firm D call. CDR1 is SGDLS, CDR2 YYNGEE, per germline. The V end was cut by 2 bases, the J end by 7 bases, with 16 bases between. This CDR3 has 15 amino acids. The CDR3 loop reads CASSVNSRRINEQFF. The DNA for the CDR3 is TGTGCCAGCAGCGTGAACTCCCGTAGGATTAATGAGCAGTTCTTC.

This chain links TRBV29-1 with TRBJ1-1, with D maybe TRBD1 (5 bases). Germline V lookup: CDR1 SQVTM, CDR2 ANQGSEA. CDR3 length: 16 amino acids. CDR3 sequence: CSAPGIGAGVNTEAFF. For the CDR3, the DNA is TGCTCAGCCCCTGGAATTGGGGCAGGAGTGAACACTGAAGCTTTCTTT.

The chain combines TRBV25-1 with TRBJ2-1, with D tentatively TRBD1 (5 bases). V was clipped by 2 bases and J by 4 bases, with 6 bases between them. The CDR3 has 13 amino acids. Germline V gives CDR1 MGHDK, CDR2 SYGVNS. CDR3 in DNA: TGTGCCAGCAGTGAACGACAGTACAATGAGCAGTTCTTC. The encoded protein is CASSERQYNEQFF.

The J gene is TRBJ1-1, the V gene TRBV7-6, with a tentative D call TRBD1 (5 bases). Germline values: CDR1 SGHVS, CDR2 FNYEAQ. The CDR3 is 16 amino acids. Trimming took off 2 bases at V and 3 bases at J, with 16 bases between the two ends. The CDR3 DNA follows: TGTGCCAGCAGCTTAATGCGGGGGAGGGGAGACACTGAAGCTTTCTTT. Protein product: CASSLMRGRGDTEAFF.

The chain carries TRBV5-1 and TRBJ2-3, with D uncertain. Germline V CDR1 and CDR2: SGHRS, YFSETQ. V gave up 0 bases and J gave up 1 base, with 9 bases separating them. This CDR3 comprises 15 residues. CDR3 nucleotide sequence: TGCGCCAGCAGCTTGGCGGAGTACCGCACAGATACGCAGTATTTT. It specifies CASSLAEYRTDTQYF.

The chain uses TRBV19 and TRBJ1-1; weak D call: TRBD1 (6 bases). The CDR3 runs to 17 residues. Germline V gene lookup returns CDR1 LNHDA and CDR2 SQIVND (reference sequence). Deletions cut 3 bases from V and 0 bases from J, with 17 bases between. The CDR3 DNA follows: TGTGCCAGTAGTATCTCGGGGGCTGGTACGCTGAACACTGAAGCTTTCTTT. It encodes CASSISGAGTLNTEAFF.

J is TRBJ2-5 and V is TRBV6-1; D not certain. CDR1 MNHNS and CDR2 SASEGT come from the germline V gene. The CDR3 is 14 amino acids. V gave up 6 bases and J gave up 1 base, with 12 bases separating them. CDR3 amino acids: CASRVTPLQETQYF. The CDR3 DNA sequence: TGTGCCAGCAGGGTGACTCCGCTCCAAGAGACCCAGTACTTC.

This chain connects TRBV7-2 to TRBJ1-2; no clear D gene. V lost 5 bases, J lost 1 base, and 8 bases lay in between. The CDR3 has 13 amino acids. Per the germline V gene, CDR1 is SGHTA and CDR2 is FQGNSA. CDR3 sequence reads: CASSARGNYGYTF. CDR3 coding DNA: TGTGCCAGCAGCGCCCGGGGTAACTATGGCTACACCTTC.

The CDR3, as DNA: TGTGCCAGCAGCTTGGGGTACGAGGGGGGGGACACTGAAGCTTTCTTT. It codes for CASSLGYEGGDTEAFF. This chain uses TRBV27 with TRBJ1-1, with TRBD1 as a possible D gene (6 bases). Germline loops: CDR1 MNHEY, CDR2 SMNVEV (reference sequence). V shed 6 bases and J shed 3 bases, with 20 bases lying between them. The CDR3 spans 16 residues.

In DNA form, the CDR3 reads TGCGCCAGCAGCTTGGCCAGGGGGAACTATGGCTACACCTTC. Translation: CASSLARGNYGYTF. The rearrangement links TRBV5-1 to TRBJ1-2; 7 bases map to TRBD1. The CDR3 loop spans 14 amino acids. Per germline, CDR1 SGHRS and CDR2 YFSETQ. With 0 bases clipped from V and 2 bases from J, the junction kept 1 base outside the gene matches.

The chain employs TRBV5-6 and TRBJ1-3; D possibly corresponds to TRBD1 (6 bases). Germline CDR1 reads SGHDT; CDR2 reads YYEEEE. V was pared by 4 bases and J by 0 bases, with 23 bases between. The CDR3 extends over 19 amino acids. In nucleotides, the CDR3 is TGTGCCAGCAGCGCGCCTTCTACAGGGCCCCCAAGCTCTGGAAACACCATATATTTT. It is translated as CASSAPSTGPPSSGNTIYF.